The rows below give T cell receptor beta chains drawn from one sample of a study of shared clonotypes between healthy human individuals. The method was immunoSEQ multiplex PCR; TCRdb's version includes in-frame clones alone and lacks a portion of them. The table shows about 520,000 clones, with roughly 80% occurring only once. Specimen: PBMCs. The source is a middle-aged woman in good health. Some clones in this sample may be carry-over from other donors' samples. Each CDR3 is given with its conserved first and last residue. A D gene is named only where the DNA matches it firmly. Where a row states a size, it is once, few, many or the class of an expanded clone; other rows omit it.

. | TRBJ1-2 | . | TRBV29-1 | CSVPAEANYGYTF | TGCAGCGTTCCAGCTGAAGCTAACTATGGCTACACCTTC
TRBD1 | TRBJ1-3 | . | TRBV28 | CASSLSDRGLIGNTIYF | TGTGCCAGCAGTTTATCCGACAGGGGGCTAATCGGAAACACCATATATTTT
TRBD2 | TRBJ2-6 | once | TRBV7-9 | CASSGMRGASQSGANVLTF | TGTGCCAGCAGCGGGATGCGGGGGGCCTCTCAGTCTGGGGCCAACGTCCTGACTTTC
TRBD2 | TRBJ2-1 | once | TRBV7-9 | CASSFLAGEMWRGNEQFF | TGTGCCAGCAGCTTTTTAGCGGGAGAGATGTGGAGGGGCAATGAGCAGTTCTTC
. | TRBJ2-1 | . | TRBV9 | CASSVEGLPYNEQFF | TGTGCCAGCAGCGTAGAGGGACTCCCCTACAATGAGCAGTTCTTC
. | TRBJ1-1 | . | TRBV28 | CASSPGGTAGTEAFF | TGTGCCAGCAGTCCAGGTGGGACGGCGGGCACTGAAGCTTTCTTT
. | TRBJ1-5 | few | TRBV19 | CASKQTDYSNQPQHF | TGTGCCAGTAAACAGACAGATTATAGCAATCAGCCCCAGCATTTT
TRBD2 | TRBJ2-5 | once | TRBV28 | CATTGSGRAQETQYF | TGTGCCACAACGGGTAGCGGGAGGGCCCAAGAGACCCAGTACTTC
. | TRBJ2-3 | . | TRBV7-9 | CASSLWRGPRTDTQYF | TGTGCCAGCAGCTTATGGCGGGGTCCCCGAACAGATACGCAGTATTTT
TRBD2 | TRBJ2-2 | . | TRBV2 | CASRLPTLRKERGGTGELFF | TGTGCCAGCAGACTCCCGACCCTGAGGAAAGAGCGGGGGGGCACCGGGGAGCTGTTTTTT
. | TRBJ1-1 | . | TRBV7-9 | CASSVGTMNTEAFF | TGTGCCAGCAGCGTAGGGACCATGAACACTGAAGCTTTCTTT
TRBD2 | TRBJ2-2 | . | TRBV7-2 | CASSFETSVTGELFF | TGTGCCAGCAGCTTCGAGACTAGCGTTACCGGGGAGCTGTTTTTT
. | TRBJ2-3 | . | TRBV11-3 | CASSLGRATDTQYF | TGTGCCAGCAGCTTAGGCCGAGCCACAGATACGCAGTATTTT
TRBD2 | TRBJ2-3 | . | TRBV5-1 | CASRRTSGSPTQYF | TGCGCCAGCAGGAGGACTAGCGGGAGTCCTACGCAGTATTTT
. | TRBJ2-5 | once | TRBV29-1 | CSVRAGAQETQYF | TGCAGCGTTCGAGCGGGCGCTCAAGAGACCCAGTACTTC
. | TRBJ1-3 | . | TRBV4-3 | CASSQSGLSGNTIYF | TGCGCCAGCAGCCAATCCGGCCTTAGTGGAAACACCATATATTTT
. | TRBJ2-2 | . | TRBV7-3 | CASSLPGPGELFF | TGTGCCAGCAGCTTACCGGGGCCCGGGGAGCTGTTTTTT
. | TRBJ1-2 | . | TRBV5-4 | CASSYQGPSTRHYGYTF | TGTGCCAGCAGCTATCAGGGACCCTCGACTCGTCACTATGGCTACACCTTC
TRBD2 | TRBJ2-1 | . | TRBV19 | CASTAGGPQVGQFF | TGTGCCAGTACTGCGGGAGGGCCCCAAGTTGGGCAGTTCTTC
TRBD1 | TRBJ2-5 | . | TRBV7-2 | CASSLEGTGTAQYF | TGTGCCAGCAGCTTAGAGGGGACAGGGACGGCCCAGTACTTC
. | TRBJ2-1 | . | TRBV7-9 | CASSLSAPPNEQFF | TGTGCCAGCAGCTTATCAGCACCCCCCAATGAGCAGTTCTTC
. | TRBJ2-2 | . | TRBV5-6 | CASSLNTGELFF | TGTGCCAGCAGCCTGAACACCGGGGAGCTGTTTTTT
TRBD2 | TRBJ2-1 | many | TRBV2 | CASTKEETGGREQFF | TGTGCCAGCACTAAAGAGGAAACGGGGGGGCGTGAGCAGTTCTTC
. | TRBJ2-5 | . | TRBV18 | CASSPAGLEETQYF | TGTGCCAGCTCACCAGCGGGACTGGAAGAGACCCAGTACTTC
. | TRBJ2-5 | . | TRBV6-1 | CASSALWYQETQYF | TGTGCCAGCAGCGCGCTCTGGTACCAAGAGACCCAGTACTTC
. | TRBJ2-7 | . | TRBV9 | CASSKSTNHPSYEQYF | TGTGCCAGCAGCAAATCCACTAATCACCCCTCCTACGAGCAGTACTTC
. | TRBJ2-7 | . | TRBV14 | CASSQDPRWTATYEQYF | TGTGCCAGCAGCCAAGACCCTCGATGGACAGCTACCTACGAGCAGTACTTC